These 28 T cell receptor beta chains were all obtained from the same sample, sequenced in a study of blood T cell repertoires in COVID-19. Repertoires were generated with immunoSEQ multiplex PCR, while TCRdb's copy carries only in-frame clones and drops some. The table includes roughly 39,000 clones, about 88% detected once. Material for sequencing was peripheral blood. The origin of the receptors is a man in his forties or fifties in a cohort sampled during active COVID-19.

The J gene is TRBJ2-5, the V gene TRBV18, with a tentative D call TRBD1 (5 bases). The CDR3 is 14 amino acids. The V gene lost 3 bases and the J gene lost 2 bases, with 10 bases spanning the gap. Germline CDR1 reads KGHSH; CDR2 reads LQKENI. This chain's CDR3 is CASSPRPGQETQYF. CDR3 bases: TGTGCCAGCTCACCGAGGCCAGGGCAAGAGACCCAGTACTTC. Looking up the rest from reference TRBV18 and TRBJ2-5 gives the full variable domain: NAGVMQNPRHLVRRRGQEARLRCSPMKGHSHVYWYRQLPEEGLKFMVYLQKENIIDESGMPKERFSAEFPKEGPSILRIQQVVRGDSAAYFCASSPRPGQETQYFGPGTRLLVL.

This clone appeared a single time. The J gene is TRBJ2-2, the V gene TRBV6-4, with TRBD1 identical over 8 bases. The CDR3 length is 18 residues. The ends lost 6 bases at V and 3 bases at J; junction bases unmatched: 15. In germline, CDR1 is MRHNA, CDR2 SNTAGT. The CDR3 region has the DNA TGTGCCAGCAGGGAGCGACAGGGGCGGGGAGAGGACACCGGGGAGCTGTTTTTT. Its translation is CASRERQGRGEDTGELFF.

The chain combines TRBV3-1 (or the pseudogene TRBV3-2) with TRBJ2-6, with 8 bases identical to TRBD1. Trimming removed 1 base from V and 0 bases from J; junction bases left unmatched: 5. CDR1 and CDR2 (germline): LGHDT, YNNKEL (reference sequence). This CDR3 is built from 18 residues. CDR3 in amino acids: CASSQGAGGFSGANVLTF. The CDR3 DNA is TGTGCCAGCAGCCAAGGGGCAGGGGGCTTCTCTGGGGCCAACGTCCTGACTTTC.

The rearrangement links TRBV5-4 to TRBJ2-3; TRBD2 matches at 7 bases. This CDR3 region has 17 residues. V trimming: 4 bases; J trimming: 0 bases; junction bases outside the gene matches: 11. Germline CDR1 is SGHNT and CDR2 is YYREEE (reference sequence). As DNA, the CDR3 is TGTGCCAGCAGCAAGGGACTAATCCCAAGTAGCACAGATACGCAGTATTTT. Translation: CASSKGLIPSSTDTQYF.

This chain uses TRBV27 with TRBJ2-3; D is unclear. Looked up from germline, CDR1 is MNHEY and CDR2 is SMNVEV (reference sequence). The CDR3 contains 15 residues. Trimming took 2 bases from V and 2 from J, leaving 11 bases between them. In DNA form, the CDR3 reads TGTGCCAGCAGTTTAAGGAGTCTCTCCACAGATACGCAGTATTTT. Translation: CASSLRSLSTDTQYF.

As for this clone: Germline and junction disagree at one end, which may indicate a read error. CDR3 loop: CASSLGSRVFF. The DNA for the CDR3 is TGTGCCAGCAGTTTAGGGAGCCGAGTGTTTTTT. The genes are TRBV12-3 or TRBV12-4 and TRBJ1-3; D uncertain. The CDR3 sequence is 11 residues long.

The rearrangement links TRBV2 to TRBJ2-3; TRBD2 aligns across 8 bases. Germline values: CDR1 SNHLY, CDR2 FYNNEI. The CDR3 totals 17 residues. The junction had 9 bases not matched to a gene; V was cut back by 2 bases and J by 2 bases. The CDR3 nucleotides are TGTGCCAGCAGTGAAAGCCCGGGACTAGGATACACAGATACGCAGTATTTT. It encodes CASSESPGLGYTDTQYF.

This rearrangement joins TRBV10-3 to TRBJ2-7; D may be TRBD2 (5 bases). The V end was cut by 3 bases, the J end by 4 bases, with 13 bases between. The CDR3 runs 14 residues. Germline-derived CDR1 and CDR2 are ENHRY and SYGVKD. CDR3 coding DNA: TGTGCCATCAGTGAATCGGCGGGCTCTTACGAGCAGTACGTC. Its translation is CAISESAGSYEQYV.

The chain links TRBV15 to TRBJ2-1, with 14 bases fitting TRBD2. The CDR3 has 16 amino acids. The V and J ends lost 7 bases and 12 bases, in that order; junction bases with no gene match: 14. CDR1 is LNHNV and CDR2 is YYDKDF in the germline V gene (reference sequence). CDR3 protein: CATKDRTSGRLGGQFF. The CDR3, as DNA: TGTGCCACCAAGGACCGGACTAGCGGGAGGTTGGGGGGGCAGTTCTTC.

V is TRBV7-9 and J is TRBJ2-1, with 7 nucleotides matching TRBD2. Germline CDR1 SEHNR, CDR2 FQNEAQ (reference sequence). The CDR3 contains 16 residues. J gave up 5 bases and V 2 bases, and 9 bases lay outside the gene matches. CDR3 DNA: TGTGCCAGCAGCTTAAGTGGTAGCGGGCCGGACAATGAGCAGTTCTTC. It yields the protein CASSLSGSGPDNEQFF.

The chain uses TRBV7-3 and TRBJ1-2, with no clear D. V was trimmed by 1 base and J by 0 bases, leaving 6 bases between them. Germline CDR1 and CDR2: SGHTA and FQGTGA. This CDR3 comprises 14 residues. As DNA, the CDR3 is TGTGCCAGCAGCTTAAACGGTGCTAACTATGGCTACACCTTC. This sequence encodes CASSLNGANYGYTF.

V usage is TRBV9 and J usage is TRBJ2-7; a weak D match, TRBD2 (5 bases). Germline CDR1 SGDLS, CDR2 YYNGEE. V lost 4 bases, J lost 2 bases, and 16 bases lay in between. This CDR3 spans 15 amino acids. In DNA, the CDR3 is TGTGCCAGCAGCCGCGAGGGATACCCCACCTACGAGCAGTACTTC. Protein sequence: CASSREGYPTYEQYF.

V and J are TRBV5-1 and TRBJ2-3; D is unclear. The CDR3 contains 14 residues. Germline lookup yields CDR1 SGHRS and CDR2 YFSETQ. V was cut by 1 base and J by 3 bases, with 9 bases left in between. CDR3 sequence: CASSLYLATDTQYF. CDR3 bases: TGCGCCAGCAGCTTGTACCTGGCAACAGATACGCAGTATTTT.

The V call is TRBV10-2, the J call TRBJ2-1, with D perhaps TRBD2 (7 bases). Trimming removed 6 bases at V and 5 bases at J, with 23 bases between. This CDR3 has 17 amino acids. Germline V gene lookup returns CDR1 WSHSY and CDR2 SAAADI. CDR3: CASRRGGGSGVNNEQFF. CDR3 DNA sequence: TGCGCCAGCAGGCGAGGGGGTGGGAGCGGGGTAAACAATGAGCAGTTCTTC.

CDR3 residues: CASSLGNTGTEAFF. The CDR3 DNA reads TGCGCCAGCAGCTTGGGAAATACGGGCACTGAAGCTTTCTTT. The genes are TRBV5-1 and TRBJ1-1; D unresolved. Germline V gene lookup returns CDR1 SGHRS and CDR2 YFSETQ. V was pared by 0 bases and J by 4 bases, with 10 bases between. The CDR3 has 14 amino acids.

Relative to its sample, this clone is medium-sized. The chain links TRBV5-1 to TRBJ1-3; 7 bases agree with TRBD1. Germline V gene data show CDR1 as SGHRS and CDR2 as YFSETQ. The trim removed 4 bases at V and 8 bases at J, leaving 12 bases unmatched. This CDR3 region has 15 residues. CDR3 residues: CASSPGTDGGDTIYF. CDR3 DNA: TGCGCCAGCAGCCCTGGGACAGATGGGGGAGACACCATATATTTT.

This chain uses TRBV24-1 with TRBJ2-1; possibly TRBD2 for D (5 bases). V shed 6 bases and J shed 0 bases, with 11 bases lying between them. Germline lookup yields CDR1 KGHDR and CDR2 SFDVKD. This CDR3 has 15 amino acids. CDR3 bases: TGTGCCACCAGTCCTTCGGGGAGCTCCTACAATGAGCAGTTCTTC. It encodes CATSPSGSSYNEQFF.

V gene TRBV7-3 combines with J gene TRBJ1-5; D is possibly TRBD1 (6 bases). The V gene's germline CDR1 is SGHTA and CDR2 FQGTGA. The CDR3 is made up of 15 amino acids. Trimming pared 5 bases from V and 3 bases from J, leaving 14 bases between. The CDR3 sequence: CASSPEGGNNQPQHF. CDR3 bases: TGTGCCAGCAGCCCAGAAGGGGGAAACAATCAGCCCCAGCATTTT.

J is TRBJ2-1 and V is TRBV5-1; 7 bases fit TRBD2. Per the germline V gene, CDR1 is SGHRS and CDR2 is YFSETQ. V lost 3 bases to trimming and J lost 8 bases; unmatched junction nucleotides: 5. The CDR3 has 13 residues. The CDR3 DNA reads TGCGCCAGCAGCTCCGGACTAGTGGATGAGCAGTTCTTC. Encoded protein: CASSSGLVDEQFF.

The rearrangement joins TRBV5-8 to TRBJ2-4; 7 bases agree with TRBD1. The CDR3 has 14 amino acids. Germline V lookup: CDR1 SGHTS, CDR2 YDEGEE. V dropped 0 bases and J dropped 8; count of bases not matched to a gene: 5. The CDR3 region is CASSLGSTGDIQYF. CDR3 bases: TGTGCCAGCAGCTTGGGGAGCACAGGGGACATTCAGTACTTC.

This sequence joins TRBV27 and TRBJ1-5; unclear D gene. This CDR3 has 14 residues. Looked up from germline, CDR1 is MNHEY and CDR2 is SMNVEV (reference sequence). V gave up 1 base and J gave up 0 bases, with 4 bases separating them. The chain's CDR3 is CASSLYYSNQPQHF. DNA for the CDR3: TGTGCCAGCAGTTTATATTATAGCAATCAGCCCCAGCATTTT.

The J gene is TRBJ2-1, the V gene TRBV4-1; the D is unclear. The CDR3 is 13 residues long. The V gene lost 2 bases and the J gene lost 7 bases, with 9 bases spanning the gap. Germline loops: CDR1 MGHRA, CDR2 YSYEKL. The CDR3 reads CASSQNPPNEQFF. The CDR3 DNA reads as TGCGCCAGCAGCCAAAATCCCCCAAATGAGCAGTTCTTC.

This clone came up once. As DNA, the CDR3 is TGTGCCAGCAGTTTCGTACACCGGCCGGGACTAGCGGGGTGGAATGAGCAGTTCTTC. It codes for CASSFVHRPGLAGWNEQFF. This sequence joins TRBV27 and TRBJ2-1; 13 positions agree with TRBD2. Unmatched junction bases numbered 15, after V lost 3 bases and J lost 7 bases. CDR3 length equals 19 residues. Germline CDR1 is MNHEY and CDR2 is SMNVEV (reference sequence).

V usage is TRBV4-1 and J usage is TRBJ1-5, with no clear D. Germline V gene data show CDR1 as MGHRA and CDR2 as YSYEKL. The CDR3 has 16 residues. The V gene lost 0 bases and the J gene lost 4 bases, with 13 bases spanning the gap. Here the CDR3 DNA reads TGCGCCAGCAGCCAAGACTACTTCGAGAGAAATCAGCCCCAGCATTTT. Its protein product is CASSQDYFERNQPQHF.

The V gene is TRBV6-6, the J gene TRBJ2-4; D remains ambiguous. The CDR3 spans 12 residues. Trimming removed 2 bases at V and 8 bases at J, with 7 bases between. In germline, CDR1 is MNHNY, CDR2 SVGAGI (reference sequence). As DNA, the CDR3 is TGTGCCAGCAGTTACCCCCGGGACATTCAGTACTTC. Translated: CASSYPRDIQYF.

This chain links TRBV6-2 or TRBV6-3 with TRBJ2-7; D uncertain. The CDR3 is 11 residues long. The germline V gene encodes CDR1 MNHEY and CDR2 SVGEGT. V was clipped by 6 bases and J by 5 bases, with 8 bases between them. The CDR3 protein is CASSLPDEQYF. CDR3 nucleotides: TGTGCCAGCAGCCTCCCGGACGAGCAGTACTTC.

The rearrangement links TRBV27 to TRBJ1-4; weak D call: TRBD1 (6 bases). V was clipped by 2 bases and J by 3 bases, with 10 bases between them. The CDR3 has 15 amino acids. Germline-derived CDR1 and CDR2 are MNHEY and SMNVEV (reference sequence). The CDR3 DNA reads TGTGCCAGCAGTTTAGGAGGGGGGGCTAATGAAAAACTGTTTTTT. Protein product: CASSLGGGANEKLFF.

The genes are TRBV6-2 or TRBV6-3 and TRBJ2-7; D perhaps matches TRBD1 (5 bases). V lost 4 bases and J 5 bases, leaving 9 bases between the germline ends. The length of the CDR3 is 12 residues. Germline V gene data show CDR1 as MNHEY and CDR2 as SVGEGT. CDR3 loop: CASSSRVDEQYV. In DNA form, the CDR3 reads TGTGCCAGCAGTTCCAGGGTTGACGAGCAGTACGTC.